This TCR beta chain was obtained from a study of memory B cells and T cells in multiple sclerosis. This clone was counted a few times. The antigen is not known. Stimulus-free culture yielded autoproliferating CFSE-dim and non-proliferating CFSE-high T cells, each sequenced separately. Pooled replicate wells came from around 50 million CFSE-labeled PBMCs cultured roughly seven days without stimulus. The V gene lost 4 bases and the J gene lost 6 bases, with 19 bases spanning the gap. The CDR3 length is 15 residues. Germline CDR1 MGHRA, CDR2 YSYEKL. Assay used: immunoSEQ multiplex PCR; TCRdb lists only in-frame clones, some missing. The table has approximately 47,000 clones, almost 85% seen once.

The source of this sequence is a human donor with multiple sclerosis. Sequencing was performed on PBMCs from blood kept in culture. J is TRBJ2-7 and V is TRBV4-1, with D possibly being TRBD1 or TRBD2 (5 bases each). CDR3 coding DNA: TGCGCCAGCAGCCCGACCCGGGGCTTCGGCGGCGAGCAGTACTTC. Its translation is CASSPTRGFGGEQYF.